Below are 8 T cell receptor beta chains sequenced from a single sample in a study of blood T cell repertoires in COVID-19. Repertoires were generated with immunoSEQ multiplex PCR, while TCRdb's copy carries only in-frame clones and drops some. The sample lists about 320,000 clones, 65% to 90% occurring once. The sample consisted of PBMCs or T cells enriched from blood (not recorded which). The receptors here all came from a woman aged 18-35 years who had recovered from COVID-19.

The chain carries TRBV9 and TRBJ1-5, with D tentatively TRBD1 (6 bases). Germline-derived CDR1 and CDR2 are SGDLS and YYNGEE. Trimming left V 4 bases short and J 2 bases short, with 13 bases between. The CDR3 is 15 amino acids. The DNA for the CDR3 is TGTGCCAGCAGCTATGGTCCAGGGGGCAATCAGCCCCAGCATTTT. It is translated as CASSYGPGGNQPQHF.

The rearrangement joins TRBV9 to TRBJ2-2; 8 nucleotides match TRBD1. V lost 3 bases and J lost 1; bases outside the gene matches: 5. Germline lookup yields CDR1 SGDLS and CDR2 YYNGEE. This CDR3 is built from 16 residues. The CDR3 bases are TGTGCCAGCAGCGGGATACAGGGGGGGAACACCGGGGAGCTGTTTTTT. Encoded protein: CASSGIQGGNTGELFF.

CDR3 residues: CASSIRGQGPNEQFF. The CDR3 nucleotides are TGTGCCAGTAGTATTAGGGGACAGGGCCCCAATGAGCAGTTCTTC. The rearrangement joins TRBV19 to TRBJ2-1, with 9 bases fitting TRBD1. The CDR3 has 15 amino acids. CDR1 and CDR2 from the germline V gene are LNHDA and SQIVND (reference sequence). V shed 3 bases and J 6 bases; nucleotides not matched to a gene: 6.

The rearrangement links TRBV18 to TRBJ1-1, with a weak D call TRBD1 (6 bases). The germline V gene has CDR1 KGHSH and CDR2 LQKENI. The CDR3 extends over 14 amino acids. V was cut by 6 bases and J by 2 bases, with 13 bases left in between. CDR3 nucleotide sequence: TGTGCCAGCTCGCCTAAAGGGGGAAACACTGAAGCTTTCTTT. It yields the protein CASSPKGGNTEAFF.

V is TRBV10-3 and J is TRBJ2-3; D is perhaps TRBD1 (6 bases). With 10 bases removed from V and 4 bases from J, the gap between germline ends came to 18 bases. The CDR3 is 14 amino acids. In germline, CDR1 is ENHRY, CDR2 SYGVKD. CDR3 coding DNA: TGTGCCACCTTGGACAGTACGCGGGCAGATACGCAGTATTTT. This encodes CATLDSTRADTQYF.

The chain employs TRBV25-1 and TRBJ1-4, with TRBD1 as a possible D gene (6 bases). The germline V gene has CDR1 MGHDK and CDR2 SYGVNS. The CDR3 consists of 16 residues. V shed 5 bases and J shed 3 bases, with 16 bases lying between them. CDR3 nucleotide sequence: TGTGCCAGCAGTATAATCGGGACACATTCTAATGAAAAACTGTTTTTT. The encoded protein is CASSIIGTHSNEKLFF.

The chain carries TRBV2 and TRBJ1-5, with a possible D match to TRBD1 (5 bases). The germline gives CDR1 SNHLY, CDR2 FYNNEI. V was shortened by 7 bases and J by 0 bases, with 13 bases between the two germline ends. CDR3 length: 15 residues. CDR3 DNA sequence: TGTGCCAGCAAAGGGCGGGGGTATAGCAATCAGCCCCAGCATTTT. It encodes CASKGRGYSNQPQHF.

This chain connects TRBV2 to TRBJ2-4, with D tentatively TRBD1 (5 bases). The CDR3 has 12 residues. The V and J ends lost 6 bases and 10 bases respectively, with 13 bases between them. Germline assignment: CDR1 SNHLY and CDR2 FYNNEI. The CDR3 loop reads CASRAPQEIQYF. The CDR3 nucleotides read TGTGCCAGCAGGGCACCACAGGAAATTCAGTACTTC.